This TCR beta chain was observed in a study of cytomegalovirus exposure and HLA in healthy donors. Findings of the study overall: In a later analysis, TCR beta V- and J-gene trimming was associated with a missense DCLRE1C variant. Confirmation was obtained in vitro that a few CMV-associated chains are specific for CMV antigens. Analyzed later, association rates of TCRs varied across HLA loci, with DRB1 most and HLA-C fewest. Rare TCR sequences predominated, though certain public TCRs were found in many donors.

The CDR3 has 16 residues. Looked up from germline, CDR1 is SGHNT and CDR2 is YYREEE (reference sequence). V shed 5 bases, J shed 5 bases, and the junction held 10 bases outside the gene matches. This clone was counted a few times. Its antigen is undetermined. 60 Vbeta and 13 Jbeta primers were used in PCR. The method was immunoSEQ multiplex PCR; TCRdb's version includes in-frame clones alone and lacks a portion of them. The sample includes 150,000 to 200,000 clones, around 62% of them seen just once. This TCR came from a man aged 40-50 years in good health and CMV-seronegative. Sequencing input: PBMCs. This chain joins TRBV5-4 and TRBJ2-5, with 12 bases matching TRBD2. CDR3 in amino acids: CASRPRLAGAGETQYF. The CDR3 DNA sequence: TGTGCCAGCAGACCTAGACTAGCGGGAGCTGGGGAGACCCAGTACTTC.